The entry below describes one TCR beta chain. This record belongs to a study of blood T cell repertoires in COVID-19. Across the study: PBMCs, B-cell-depleted T cells, or T cells were the source of the cDNA or gDNA that made up the material.

TCRdb keeps only in-frame clones here, not all; method: immunoSEQ multiplex PCR. In the table there are under 200,000 clones, over 80% of which are singletons. CDR1 and CDR2 (germline): SGHRS, YFSETQ. Trimming took 0 bases from V and 4 from J; bases not matched to a gene: 8. The CDR3 is 16 residues long. The genes are TRBV5-1 and TRBJ2-7, with 9 bases lining up with TRBD1. Specimen: peripheral blood. The TCR comes from a woman aged 55-69 years who had recovered from COVID-19. The CDR3 bases are TGCGCCAGCAGCTTGGTTTCCGGGACAGGGACTTACGAGCAGTACTTC. This encodes CASSLVSGTGTYEQYF.